This T cell receptor (beta chain) was recorded in a study of regulatory T cells in long-lasting Graves disease. Findings and limits, study-wide: Newly diagnosed Graves' patients exceeded persistent ones in TCR diversity. Among the persistent patients, 2,500 to 3,000 public clonotypes were shared, more than the approximately 1,000 shared among new patients. The study found TRBV28, TRBJ1-2 and TRBJ2-5 favored in persistent disease.

Construction of TCR beta libraries relied on iRepertoire HTBI primers and on Arm-PCR targeting CDR3 regions. MiXCR, run by TCRdb on the multiplex PCR reads, gives a single entry per CDR3 protein. This table holds under 500,000 distinct CDR3 sequences, less than 25% found once. The CDR3 consists of 14 residues. Germline V gives CDR1 MDHEN, CDR2 SYDVKM. The J segment lost 5 bases and the V segment lost 5 bases, leaving 8 bases of the junction unmatched. This clonotype was counted many times. Its antigen remains unidentified. Time point denoted: persistent/refractory GD, antithyroid drugs over 5 years with positive TRAb. The TCR library was prepared using RNA isolated from PBMCs. Investigators report Graves' disease was diagnosed under American Thyroid Association guidelines.

The source is a female donor with Graves disease. This specimen was peripheral blood mononuclear cells (PBMCs), taken when the disease was refractory, from a patient treated with antithyroid drugs. The V gene is TRBV28, the J gene TRBJ2-7; the match to TRBD1 covers 8 bases. Written as DNA, the CDR3 is TGTGCCAGCAGTCCGACAGGGGAGAGGGACGAGCAGTACTTC. Amino acid sequence: CASSPTGERDEQYF.